This T cell receptor (beta chain) was profiled in a study of beta chain features in type 1 diabetes. Study conclusions and caveats: Insertion counts at VDJ junctions were lower in type 1 diabetes patients, who also showed more deletions there.

This CDR3 is built from 13 residues. The germline V and J ends were trimmed by 7 bases and 6 bases, with 15 bases remaining between them. Germline assignment: CDR1 MDHEN and CDR2 SYDVKM. As for this clone: Its antigen is undetermined.

Staining for CD45RO/CCR7/CD25/CD127/CD95/CD27 allowed sorting of CD4+ naive, central memory, regulatory and stem cell-like memory cells. The whole isolated RNA underwent reverse transcription, so sequencing captured expressed TCRB transcripts. The repertoire was sequenced with immunoSEQ multiplex PCR; TCRdb's copy has only in-frame clones and lacks some. This table holds nearly 350,000 clones, 7.5% to 9% found once. The V and J genes are TRBV28 and TRBJ1-1; perhaps TRBD1 as D (6 bases). This TCR came from a woman aged 18-30 years in good health. Sequencing was done on a sample of central memory CD4+ T cells from blood. Written as DNA, the CDR3 is TGTGCCAGCACCCCCGTGGGGGCGCCTGAAGCTTTCTTT. Protein product: CASTPVGAPEAFF.